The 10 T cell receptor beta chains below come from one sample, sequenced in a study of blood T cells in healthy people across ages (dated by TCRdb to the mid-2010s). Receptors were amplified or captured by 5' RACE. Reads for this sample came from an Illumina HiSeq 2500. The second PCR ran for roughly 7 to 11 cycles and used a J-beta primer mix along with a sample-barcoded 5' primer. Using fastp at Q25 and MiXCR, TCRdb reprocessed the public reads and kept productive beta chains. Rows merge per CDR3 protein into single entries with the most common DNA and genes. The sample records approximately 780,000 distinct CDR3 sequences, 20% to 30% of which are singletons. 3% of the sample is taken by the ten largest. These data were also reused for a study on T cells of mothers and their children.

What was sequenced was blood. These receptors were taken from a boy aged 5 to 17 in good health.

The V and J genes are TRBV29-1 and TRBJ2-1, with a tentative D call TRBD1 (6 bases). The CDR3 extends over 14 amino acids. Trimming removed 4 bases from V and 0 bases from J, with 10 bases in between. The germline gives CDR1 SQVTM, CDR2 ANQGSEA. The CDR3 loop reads CSVARGGSYNEQFF. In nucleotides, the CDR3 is TGCAGCGTTGCGAGAGGGGGCTCCTACAATGAGCAGTTCTTC.

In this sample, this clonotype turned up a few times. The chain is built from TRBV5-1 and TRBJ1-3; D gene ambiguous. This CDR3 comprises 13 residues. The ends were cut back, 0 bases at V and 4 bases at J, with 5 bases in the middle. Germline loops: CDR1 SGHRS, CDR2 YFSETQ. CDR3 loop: CASSLAQGNTIYF. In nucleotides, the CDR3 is TGCGCCAGCAGCTTGGCGCAGGGAAACACCATATATTTT.

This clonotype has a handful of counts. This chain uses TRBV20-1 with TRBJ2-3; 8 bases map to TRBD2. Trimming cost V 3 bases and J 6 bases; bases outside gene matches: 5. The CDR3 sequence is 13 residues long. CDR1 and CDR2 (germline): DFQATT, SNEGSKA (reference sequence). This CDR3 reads CSASGGAADTQYF. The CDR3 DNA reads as TGCAGTGCTAGCGGGGGGGCGGCTGATACGCAGTATTTT.

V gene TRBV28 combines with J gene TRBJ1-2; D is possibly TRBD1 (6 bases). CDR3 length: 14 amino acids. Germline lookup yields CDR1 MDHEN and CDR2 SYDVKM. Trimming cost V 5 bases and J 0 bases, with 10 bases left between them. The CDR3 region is CASSINRANYGYTF. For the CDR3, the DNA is TGTGCCAGCAGTATCAACAGGGCTAACTATGGCTACACCTTC.

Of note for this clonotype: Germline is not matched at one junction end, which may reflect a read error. The CDR3 region is CASSQDWRVYDEQFF. The CDR3 DNA is TGCGCCAGCAGCCAAGATTGGAGGGTCTACGATGAGCAATTCTTC. This rearrangement joins TRBV4-1 to TRBJ2-5, with D perhaps TRBD2 (6 bases). The CDR3 is 15 amino acids. Germline values: CDR1 MGHRA, CDR2 YSYEKL.

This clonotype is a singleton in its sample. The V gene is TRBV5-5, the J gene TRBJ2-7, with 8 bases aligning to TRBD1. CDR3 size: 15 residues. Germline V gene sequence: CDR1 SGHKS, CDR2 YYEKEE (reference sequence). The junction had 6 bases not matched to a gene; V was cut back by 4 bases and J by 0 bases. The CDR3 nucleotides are TGTGCCAGCAGCCCCCGGGACAGGACCTCCTACGAGCAGTACTTC. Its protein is CASSPRDRTSYEQYF.

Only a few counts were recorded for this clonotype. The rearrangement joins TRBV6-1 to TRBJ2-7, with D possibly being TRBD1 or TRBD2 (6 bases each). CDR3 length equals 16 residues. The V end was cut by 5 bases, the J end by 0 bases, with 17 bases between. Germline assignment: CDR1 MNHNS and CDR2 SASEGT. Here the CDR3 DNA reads TGTGCCAGCAGTACCCGGGGGCAGGGGAGCTCCTACGAGCAGTACTTC. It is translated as CASSTRGQGSSYEQYF.

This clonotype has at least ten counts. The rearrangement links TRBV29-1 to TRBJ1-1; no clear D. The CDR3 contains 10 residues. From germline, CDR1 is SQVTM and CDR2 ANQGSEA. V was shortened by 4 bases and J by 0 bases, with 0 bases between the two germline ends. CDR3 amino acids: CSVVNTEAFF. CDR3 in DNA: TGCAGCGTTGTGAACACTGAAGCTTTCTTT.

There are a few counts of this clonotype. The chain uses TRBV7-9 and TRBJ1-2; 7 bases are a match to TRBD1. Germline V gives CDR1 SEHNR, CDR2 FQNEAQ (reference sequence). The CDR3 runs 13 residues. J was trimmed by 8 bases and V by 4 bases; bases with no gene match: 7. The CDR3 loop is CASSSDRAGGYTF. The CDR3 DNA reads TGTGCCAGCAGCTCCGACAGGGCGGGAGGCTACACCTTC.

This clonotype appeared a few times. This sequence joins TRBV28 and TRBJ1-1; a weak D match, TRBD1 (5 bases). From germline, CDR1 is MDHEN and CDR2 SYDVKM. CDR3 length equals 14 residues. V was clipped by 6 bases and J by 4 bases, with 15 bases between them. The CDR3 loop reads CASSPSFGTTEAFF. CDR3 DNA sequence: TGTGCCAGCAGCCCCAGCTTTGGGACCACTGAAGCTTTCTTT.